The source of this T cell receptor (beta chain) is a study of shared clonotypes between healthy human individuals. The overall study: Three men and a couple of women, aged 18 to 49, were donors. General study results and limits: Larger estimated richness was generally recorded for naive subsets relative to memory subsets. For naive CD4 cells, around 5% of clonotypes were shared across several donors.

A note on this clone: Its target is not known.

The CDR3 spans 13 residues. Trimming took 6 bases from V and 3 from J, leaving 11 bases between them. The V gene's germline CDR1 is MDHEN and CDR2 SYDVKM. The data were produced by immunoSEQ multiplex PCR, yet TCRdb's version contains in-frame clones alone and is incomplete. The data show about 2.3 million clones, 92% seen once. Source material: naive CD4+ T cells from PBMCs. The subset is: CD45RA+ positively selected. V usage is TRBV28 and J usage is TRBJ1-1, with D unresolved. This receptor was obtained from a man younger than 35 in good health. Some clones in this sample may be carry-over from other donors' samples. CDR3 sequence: CASSQTYYTEAFF. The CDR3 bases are TGTGCCAGCAGCCAAACATATTACACTGAAGCTTTCTTT.